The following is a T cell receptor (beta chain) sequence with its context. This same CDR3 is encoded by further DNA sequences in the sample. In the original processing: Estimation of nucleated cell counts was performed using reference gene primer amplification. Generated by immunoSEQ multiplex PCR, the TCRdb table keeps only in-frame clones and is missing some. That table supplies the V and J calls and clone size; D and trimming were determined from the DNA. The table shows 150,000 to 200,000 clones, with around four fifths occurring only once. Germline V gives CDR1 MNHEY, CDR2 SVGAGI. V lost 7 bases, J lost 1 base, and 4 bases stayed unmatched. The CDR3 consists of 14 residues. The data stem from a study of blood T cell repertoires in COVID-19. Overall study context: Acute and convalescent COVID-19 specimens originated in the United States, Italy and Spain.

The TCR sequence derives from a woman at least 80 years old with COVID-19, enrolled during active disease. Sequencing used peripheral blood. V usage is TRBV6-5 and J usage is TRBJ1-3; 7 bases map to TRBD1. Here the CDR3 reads CASTRGLSGNTIYF. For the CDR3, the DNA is TGTGCCAGCACCAGGGGGTTATCTGGAAACACCATATATTTT.